One sample yielded the 24 T cell receptor beta chains listed below, sequenced in a study of a mutant IDH1 vaccine in newly diagnosed glioma. Assay used: immunoSEQ multiplex PCR; TCRdb lists only in-frame clones, some missing. The sample lists approximately 82,000 clones; approximately 85% were seen once. The time point denotes: week 23, last vaccination. Each dose delivered 300 ug of mutant IDH1 20-mer peptide subcutaneously with imiquimod. These receptors' antigens are unknown. The specimen comprised PBMCs, sampled from a glioma patient whose treatment included an IDH1 peptide vaccine. These receptors all stem from a woman aged 45-60 years with glioma.

The genes are TRBV29-1 and TRBJ2-2, with 9 bases lining up with TRBD2. After removal of 6 bases from V and 0 bases from J, the junction contained 8 bases not matched to a gene. The CDR3 loop spans 16 amino acids. Germline CDR1 SQVTM, CDR2 ANQGSEA. The CDR3 loop reads CSVTERGASNTGELFF. The CDR3 coding sequence is TGCAGCGTCACGGAGCGGGGGGCTTCGAACACCGGGGAGCTGTTTTTT.

CDR3 residues: CASSAPDRNQPQHF. The CDR3 DNA reads as TGTGCCAGCAGTGCACCGGACAGAAATCAGCCCCAGCATTTT. The chain links TRBV28 to TRBJ1-5; weak D call: TRBD1 (6 bases). The CDR3 contains 14 residues. V was cut by 5 bases and J by 4 bases, with 12 bases left in between. Germline V gene sequence: CDR1 MDHEN, CDR2 SYDVKM. Using reference TRBV28 and TRBJ1-5 for the parts outside the CDR3, the full variable domain is DVKVTQSSRYLVKRTGEKVFLECVQDMDHENMFWYRQDPGLGLRLIYFSYDVKMKEKGDIPEGYSVSREKKERFSLILESASTNQTSMYLCASSAPDRNQPQHFGDGTRLSIL.

This chain joins TRBV28 and TRBJ1-3; no firm D call. Germline V CDR1 and CDR2: MDHEN, SYDVKM. CDR3 size: 14 residues. V gave up 2 bases and J gave up 11 bases, with 16 bases separating them. CDR3 in DNA: TGTGCCAGCAGTTTAACAGCACCCCTGGACGCCATATATTTT. Residues: CASSLTAPLDAIYF.

This rearrangement joins TRBV6-1 to TRBJ1-5, with D uncertain. CDR1 and CDR2 (germline): MNHNS, SASEGT. The CDR3 runs 12 residues. Trimming removed 4 bases at V and 5 bases at J, with 6 bases between. Here the CDR3 reads CASSGRDQPQHF. The CDR3 nucleotides read TGTGCCAGCAGTGGTAGGGATCAGCCCCAGCATTTT.

This clone occurred once. The V and J genes are TRBV5-6 and TRBJ2-2; no firm D call. V lost 4 bases and J lost 3, with 10 bases in between. The CDR3 sequence is 14 residues long. Per germline, CDR1 SGHDT and CDR2 YYEEEE. The CDR3 reads CASSLIVDTGELFF. The CDR3, as DNA: TGTGCCAGCAGCCTGATAGTGGACACCGGGGAGCTGTTTTTT.

The chain employs TRBV2 and TRBJ2-4, with 11 bases lining up with TRBD2. Germline V gene data show CDR1 as SNHLY and CDR2 as FYNNEI. The CDR3 totals 13 residues. V shed 5 bases and J 7 bases; nucleotides not matched to a gene: 1. The CDR3 DNA reads TGTGCCAGCAGTTTAGCGGGAGGGAACATTCAGTACTTC. Translation gives CASSLAGGNIQYF.

The chain carries TRBV5-1 and TRBJ2-1; a possible D gene is TRBD1 (6 bases). Germline CDR1 and CDR2: SGHRS and YFSETQ. The V end lost 5 bases, the J end lost 0 bases, and 12 bases lay between the germline ends. The CDR3 loop spans 15 amino acids. The DNA for the CDR3 is TGCGCCAGCAGAAGGGACACGAGCTCCTACAATGAGCAGTTCTTC. Its protein is CASRRDTSSYNEQFF.

The chain recombines TRBV6-5 with TRBJ1-2; TRBD1 might be the D (5 bases). V lost 7 bases, J lost 14 bases, and 17 bases lay in between. The CDR3 is 11 residues long. The germline V gene encodes CDR1 MNHEY and CDR2 SVGAGI. The CDR3: CASIKGTEKTF. CDR3 nucleotide sequence: TGTGCCAGCATTAAAGGGACGGAGAAGACCTTC.

This chain connects TRBV10-3 to TRBJ2-3; 8 nucleotides line up with TRBD2. The CDR3 consists of 15 residues. V was clipped by 4 bases and J by 2 bases; unmatched bases: 5. Looked up from germline, CDR1 is ENHRY and CDR2 is SYGVKD. Written as DNA, the CDR3 is TGTGCCATCAGTGGACGGGAGGGCCCCACAGATACGCAGTATTTT. Its translation: CAISGREGPTDTQYF.

This clone was recorded only once. This sequence joins TRBV5-1 and TRBJ2-1, with 7 bases that match TRBD1. The V gene end was trimmed by 2 bases and the J gene end by 0 bases; junction bases not matched to a gene: 17. This CDR3 comprises 20 residues. Germline loops: CDR1 SGHRS, CDR2 YFSETQ. The CDR3 DNA reads as TGCGCCAGCAGCTTAAGGGGGCCTGGGTCGTCCCCAAGCTCCTACAATGAGCAGTTCTTC. Protein product: CASSLRGPGSSPSSYNEQFF.

This clone came up once. The chain joins TRBV27 to TRBJ2-2; TRBD1 agrees at 7 bases. The CDR3 is made up of 14 amino acids. Germline CDR1 reads MNHEY; CDR2 reads SMNVEV (reference sequence). After removal of 4 bases from V and 5 bases from J, the junction contained 4 bases not matched to a gene. The CDR3 DNA reads TGTGCCAGCAGTTCAGAGGGGGCGACCGGGGAGCTGTTTTTT. The encoded protein is CASSSEGATGELFF.

V and J are TRBV19 and TRBJ2-2; no firm D call. CDR1 is LNHDA, CDR2 SQIVND, per germline (reference sequence). Deletions cut 7 bases from V and 5 bases from J, with 11 bases between. There are 13 residues in the CDR3. The CDR3, as DNA: TGTGCCAGTACTACTTTGCGAACCGGGGAGCTGTTTTTT. Its protein product is CASTTLRTGELFF.

The chain carries TRBV5-1 and TRBJ2-7; 10 nucleotides align to TRBD2. The CDR3 runs to 15 residues. V was pared by 4 bases and J by 2 bases, with 6 bases of the junction left unmatched. CDR1 SGHRS and CDR2 YFSETQ come from the germline V gene. The CDR3 coding sequence is TGCGCCAGCAGCGCCGGGACTAGCGCTACCTACGAGCAGTACTTC. Protein sequence: CASSAGTSATYEQYF.

This chain joins TRBV4-1 and TRBJ2-2, with 9 nucleotides matching TRBD1. V shed 0 bases and J 5 bases; nucleotides not matched to a gene: 7. Germline lookup yields CDR1 MGHRA and CDR2 YSYEKL. The CDR3 loop spans 17 amino acids. CDR3 region: CASSQDLYRGQTGELFF. The CDR3 nucleotides read TGCGCCAGCAGCCAAGACCTTTACAGGGGGCAAACCGGGGAGCTGTTTTTT.

The CDR3 bases are TGTGCCAGCAGTTTGCCAGGGAAAGGTGGCTACACCTTC. Translating gives CASSLPGKGGYTF. The rearrangement links TRBV27 to TRBJ1-2; D possibly corresponds to TRBD1 (5 bases). Germline CDR1 and CDR2: MNHEY and SMNVEV (reference sequence). This CDR3 has 13 amino acids. The ends were cut back, 3 bases at V and 7 bases at J, with 12 bases in the middle.

This rearrangement joins TRBV9 to TRBJ1-3; no clear D. Germline-derived CDR1 and CDR2 are SGDLS and YYNGEE. This CDR3 comprises 16 residues. The ends were cut back, 0 bases at V and 0 bases at J, with 10 bases in the middle. The CDR3 loop is CASSVAGDPSGNTIYF. CDR3 coding DNA: TGTGCCAGCAGCGTAGCGGGCGATCCCTCTGGAAACACCATATATTTT. The whole variable domain, filled in from reference TRBV9 and TRBJ1-3, reads DSGVTQTPKHLITATGQRVTLRCSPRSGDLSVYWYQQSLDQGLQFLIQYYNGEERAKGNILERFSAQQFPDLHSELNLSSLELGDSALYFCASSVAGDPSGNTIYFGEGSWLTVV.

This clone was observed once. The chain links TRBV27 to TRBJ2-2; D tentatively fits TRBD1 or TRBD2 (5 bases each). The V gene lost 7 bases and the J gene lost 7 bases, with 16 bases spanning the gap. The CDR3 loop spans 14 amino acids. Germline V gene sequence: CDR1 MNHEY, CDR2 SMNVEV (reference sequence). CDR3 sequence: CASTPGTSGGELFF. The CDR3 nucleotides read TGTGCCAGCACCCCGGGGACCAGCGGCGGGGAGCTGTTTTTT.

Worth noting for this clone: Compared with germline, one end of the junction differs, possibly owing to a read error. The chain combines TRBV4-1 with TRBJ2-5; TRBD2 is a possible D gene (6 bases). This CDR3 is built from 13 residues. CDR1 is MGHRA and CDR2 is YSYEKL in the germline V gene. This CDR3 is CASSQGTGVKQYF. CDR3 DNA: TGCGCCAGCAGTCAAGGGACGGGAGTAAAGCAGTACTTC.

This sequence joins TRBV11-2 and TRBJ2-7, with a weak D call TRBD1 (6 bases). The CDR3 is made up of 13 amino acids. Trimming cost V 3 bases and J 5 bases, with 11 bases left between them. Germline CDR1 and CDR2: SGHAT and FQNNGV. The CDR3 loop reads CASSFQQGNEQYF. CDR3 nucleotides: TGTGCCAGCAGCTTTCAACAGGGCAACGAGCAGTACTTC. The full variable domain, with the rest looked up from reference TRBV11-2 and TRBJ2-7, is EAGVAQSPRYKIIEKRQSVAFWCNPISGHATLYWYQQILGQGPKLLIQFQNNGVVDDSQLPKDRFSAERLKGVDSTLKIQPAKLEDSAVYLCASSFQQGNEQYFGPGTRLTVT.

This clone was recorded once. This sequence joins TRBV30 and TRBJ2-1; no firm D call. CDR1 GTSNPN and CDR2 SVGIG come from the germline V gene (reference sequence). V dropped 4 bases and J dropped 5 bases, with 12 bases sitting between them. The CDR3 has 13 residues. Written as DNA, the CDR3 is TGTGCCTGGACTGGCCCGTTGGACAATGAGCAGTTCTTC. It codes for CAWTGPLDNEQFF.

This chain uses TRBV9 with TRBJ2-2; D is undetermined. Trimming removed 3 bases from V and 1 base from J, with 1 base in between. Per the germline V gene, CDR1 is SGDLS and CDR2 is YYNGEE. The CDR3 is 12 amino acids. CDR3 sequence: CASSENTGELFF. In nucleotides, the CDR3 is TGTGCCAGCAGCGAGAACACCGGGGAGCTGTTTTTT.

The CDR3: CASSPGWGSQNSYEQYF. DNA for the CDR3: TGTGCCAGCTCACCAGGGTGGGGATCCCAGAACTCCTACGAGCAGTACTTC. V and J are TRBV18 and TRBJ2-7; D uncertain. The CDR3 length is 17 residues. V was trimmed by 2 bases and J by 0 bases, leaving 17 bases between them. Germline CDR1 reads KGHSH; CDR2 reads LQKENI.

The J gene is TRBJ2-7, the V gene TRBV10-2; 14 bases line up with TRBD2. The CDR3 consists of 14 residues. V was clipped by 6 bases and J by 3 bases; unmatched bases: 1. Germline CDR1 is WSHSY and CDR2 is SAAADI. The CDR3 sequence is CASSGTSGSYEQYF. For the CDR3, the DNA is TGCGCCAGCAGCGGGACTAGCGGGAGCTACGAGCAGTACTTC.

The chain couples TRBV11-1 to TRBJ2-7, with D uncertain. Looked up from germline, CDR1 is SGHAT and CDR2 is FQDESV (reference sequence). V lost 4 bases and J 4 bases, leaving 8 bases between the germline ends. The CDR3 spans 12 residues. CDR3 nucleotide sequence: TGTGCCAGCAGCTCCTCGACTTACGAGCAGTACTTC. Protein: CASSSSTYEQYF.